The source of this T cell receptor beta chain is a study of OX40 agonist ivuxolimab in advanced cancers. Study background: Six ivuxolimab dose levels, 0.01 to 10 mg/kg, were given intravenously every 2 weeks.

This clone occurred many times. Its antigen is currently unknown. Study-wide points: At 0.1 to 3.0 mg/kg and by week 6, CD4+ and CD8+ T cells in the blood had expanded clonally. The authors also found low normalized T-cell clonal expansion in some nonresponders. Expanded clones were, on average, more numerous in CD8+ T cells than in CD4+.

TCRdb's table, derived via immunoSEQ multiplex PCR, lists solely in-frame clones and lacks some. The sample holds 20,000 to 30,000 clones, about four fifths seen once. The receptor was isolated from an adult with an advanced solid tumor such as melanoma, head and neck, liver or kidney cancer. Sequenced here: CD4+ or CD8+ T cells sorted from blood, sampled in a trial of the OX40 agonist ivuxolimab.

This CDR3 is CASSPGGGAEQYF. For the CDR3, the DNA is TGTGCCAGCAGTCCTGGCGGAGGGGCCGAGCAGTACTTC. The rearrangement uses TRBV28 and TRBJ2-7; tentative D call: TRBD2 (6 bases). The CDR3 runs to 13 residues. Trimming shortened V by 5 bases and J by 6 bases, and 14 bases separated the two germline ends. The germline V gene encodes CDR1 MDHEN and CDR2 SYDVKM. The complete variable domain, with remaining parts taken from reference TRBV28 and TRBJ2-7, reads DVKVTQSSRYLVKRTGEKVFLECVQDMDHENMFWYRQDPGLGLRLIYFSYDVKMKEKGDIPEGYSVSREKKERFSLILESASTNQTSMYLCASSPGGGAEQYFGPGTRLTVT.